The next 15 T cell receptor beta chains were all read from a single sample in a study of CD8 T cells in Susac syndrome. 0.5 to 1 ug RNA was reverse transcribed with random hexamers. TCRdb independently ran MiXCR on the immunoSEQ multiplex PCR reads; one entry per CDR3 protein. The sample consists of 150,000 to 180,000 distinct CDR3 sequences, approximately 94% of them appearing once. Sample: CD8+ T cells from PBMCs. The source is a human donor with multiple sclerosis.

This chain connects TRBV29-1 to TRBJ2-7, with 8 positions matching TRBD1. CDR1 is SQVTM, CDR2 ANQGSEA, per germline. CDR3 size: 11 residues. The CDR3 bases are TGCAGGGTAGGACAGGGCTACGAGCAGTACTTC. This translates into CRVGQGYEQYF.

The chain combines TRBV15 with TRBJ1-5; 8 bases map to TRBD1. Germline CDR1 reads LNHNV; CDR2 reads YYDKDF (reference sequence). The V and J ends lost 0 bases and 9 bases, in that order; junction bases with no gene match: 7. CDR3 size: 15 residues. As DNA, the CDR3 is TGTGCCACCAGCAGAGATGGGACAGGCGCCAGGCCCCAGCATTTT. Protein sequence: CATSRDGTGARPQHF.

The gene calls are TRBV27 and TRBJ2-7; D not certain. With 4 bases removed from V and 2 bases from J, the gap between germline ends came to 6 bases. The CDR3 has 12 amino acids. CDR1 is MNHEY and CDR2 is SMNVEV in the germline V gene (reference sequence). Written as DNA, the CDR3 is TGTGCCAGCAGTTCCCCCCCCTACGAGCAGTACTTC. This sequence encodes CASSSPPYEQYF.

The rearrangement links TRBV4-1 to TRBJ2-1, with 7 nucleotides matching TRBD1. This CDR3 has 16 residues. The J segment lost 1 base and the V segment lost 4 bases, leaving 7 bases of the junction unmatched. Germline CDR1 MGHRA, CDR2 YSYEKL. In nucleotides, the CDR3 is TGCGCCAGCAGCCCAGGGGGATTGGCGTCCTACAATGAGCAGTTCTTC. It encodes CASSPGGLASYNEQFF.

This chain uses TRBV14 with TRBJ1-1; D call uncertain. The germline gives CDR1 SGHDN, CDR2 FVKESK. This CDR3 is 15 amino acids long. The germline V and J ends were trimmed by 1 base and 1 base, with 10 bases remaining between them. The CDR3 protein is CASSQAAAPNTEAFF. DNA for the CDR3: TGTGCCAGCAGCCAAGCCGCCGCACCGAACACTGAAGCTTTCTTT.

Here the CDR3 reads CASTTGGADGYTF. DNA for the CDR3: TGTGCCAGTACAACAGGGGGCGCGGATGGCTACACCTTC. The chain carries TRBV27 and TRBJ1-2; TRBD1 matches 9 bases. Germline CDR1 and CDR2: MNHEY and SMNVEV (reference sequence). V lost 9 bases, J lost 6 bases, and 8 bases stayed unmatched. The CDR3 sequence is 13 residues long.

On this clonotype itself: The junction differs from germline at one of its ends, possibly a read error. The CDR3 DNA follows: TGTGCCAGTAATATAGGGCCCTCAGGGGTGGAAGCTTTCTTT. The encoded protein is CASNIGPSGVEAFF. J is TRBJ1-1 and V is TRBV19, with D perhaps TRBD1 (6 bases). The germline CDR1 and CDR2 sequences are LNHDA and SQIVND (reference sequence). There are 14 residues in the CDR3. Variable domain in full (rest from reference TRBV19 and TRBJ1-1): DGGITQSPKYLFRKEGQNVTLSCEQNLNHDAMYWYRQDPGQGLRLIYYSQIVNDFQKGDIAEGYSVSREKKESFPLTVTSAQKNPTAFYLCASNIGPSGVEAFFGQGTRLTVV.

The chain carries TRBV20-1 and TRBJ2-7; 8 positions match TRBD1. The CDR3 contains 13 residues. Unmatched junction bases numbered 0, after V lost 2 bases and J lost 0 bases. Germline-derived CDR1 and CDR2 are DFQATT and SNEGSKA (reference sequence). The DNA for the CDR3 is TGCAGTGCTAGAACAGGGGGCTCCTACGAGCAGTACTTC. It specifies CSARTGGSYEQYF.

This chain joins TRBV14 and TRBJ2-3; D is uncertain. Germline CDR1 is SGHDN and CDR2 is FVKESK. V lost 4 bases, J lost 2 bases, and 13 bases lay in between. The CDR3 totals 15 residues. The CDR3 loop is CASSLRDGNTDTQYF. In DNA form, the CDR3 reads TGTGCCAGCAGCCTCCGCGACGGTAACACAGATACGCAGTATTTT.

The chain recombines TRBV3-1 with TRBJ2-5; no firm D call. The CDR3 covers 15 residues. V lost 4 bases to trimming and J lost 0 bases, with 12 bases between them. Germline CDR1 is LGHDT and CDR2 is YNNKEL (reference sequence). The CDR3 is CASSPLMSDQETQYF. Written as DNA, the CDR3 is TGTGCCAGCAGCCCCCTAATGTCGGACCAAGAGACCCAGTACTTC.

The V and J genes are TRBV4-3 and TRBJ1-4; D ambiguous. This CDR3 has 16 residues. Germline CDR1 is LGHNA and CDR2 is YSLEER. Trimming cost V 1 base and J 1 base, with 10 bases left between them. This CDR3 reads CASSQGEEGTNEKLFF. The DNA of the CDR3 is TGCGCCAGCAGCCAAGGGGAGGAGGGAACTAATGAAAAACTGTTTTTT.

CDR3 loop: CSARMRRNDYGYTF. The CDR3, as DNA: TGCAGTGCTCGAATGAGGAGGAACGACTATGGCTACACCTTC. V gene TRBV20-1 combines with J gene TRBJ1-2; the D is unclear. Germline lookup yields CDR1 DFQATT and CDR2 SNEGSKA (reference sequence). The CDR3 runs 14 residues. V was trimmed by 5 bases and J by 3 bases, leaving 16 bases between them.

The chain has TRBV29-1 and TRBJ1-1; weak D call: TRBD1 (5 bases). The CDR3 sequence is 15 residues long. CDR1 and CDR2 (germline): SQVTM, ANQGSEA. The V gene lost 4 bases and the J gene lost 2 bases, with 17 bases spanning the gap. The CDR3 DNA reads TGCAGCGTTGTGGAATCTCAGGGAGGAAACACTGAAGCTTTCTTT. This encodes CSVVESQGGNTEAFF.

The chain employs TRBV4-2 and TRBJ1-1; TRBD1 is a possible D gene (5 bases). This CDR3 has 15 amino acids. Trimming left V 1 base short and J 0 bases short, with 9 bases between. Germline-derived CDR1 and CDR2 are LGHNA and YNFKEQ. CDR3 coding DNA: TGTGCCAGCAGCCAAGGGACATCCATGAACACTGAAGCTTTCTTT. Translated, it gives CASSQGTSMNTEAFF.

The genes are TRBV11-2 and TRBJ1-3; TRBD1 agrees at 7 bases. The ends lost 8 bases at V and 2 bases at J; junction bases unmatched: 3. This CDR3 spans 13 amino acids. Germline CDR1 and CDR2: SGHAT and FQNNGV. The CDR3, as DNA: TGTGCCAGCCACAGGGGAACTGGAAACACCATATATTTT. Protein sequence: CASHRGTGNTIYF.